The 19 T cell receptor beta chains below all came from one sample that was sequenced in a study of OX40 agonist ivuxolimab in advanced cancers. Sequenced by immunoSEQ multiplex PCR; TCRdb stores in-frame clones only, minus some. In the table there are 72,000 or so clones, roughly 84% of which are singletons. The sample here was CD4+ or CD8+ T cells sorted from blood, taken in a trial of the OX40 agonist ivuxolimab. These receptors were obtained from an adult with an advanced solid tumor such as melanoma, head and neck, liver or kidney cancer.

This chain's CDR3 is CSASTGEAFF. CDR3 nucleotides: TGCAGTGCTAGCACAGGAGAAGCTTTCTTT. This sequence joins TRBV20-1 and TRBJ1-1; D may be TRBD1 (5 bases). CDR1 is DFQATT and CDR2 is SNEGSKA in the germline V gene (reference sequence). V gave up 3 bases and J gave up 8 bases, with 7 bases separating them. The CDR3 sequence is 10 residues long.

In its sample, this clone was seen a few times. The chain links TRBV4-1 to TRBJ2-2, with D maybe TRBD1 (5 bases). The CDR3 runs 16 residues. The germline V gene has CDR1 MGHRA and CDR2 YSYEKL. The V end was cut by 4 bases, the J end by 2 bases, with 14 bases between. The CDR3 nucleotides read TGCGCCAGCAGCCGATCGACACAGGTCAACACCGGGGAGCTGTTTTTT. Translating gives CASSRSTQVNTGELFF.

V gene TRBV5-6 combines with J gene TRBJ2-7; D uncertain. Trimming left V 2 bases short and J 3 bases short, with 12 bases between. CDR3 size: 14 residues. Germline V lookup: CDR1 SGHDT, CDR2 YYEEEE. In DNA form, the CDR3 reads TGTGCCAGCAGCTTAACCGTGCTTGGCTACGAGCAGTACTTC. Translated, it gives CASSLTVLGYEQYF. The full variable domain, its missing parts supplied by reference TRBV5-6 and TRBJ2-7, is DAGVTQSPTHLIKTRGQQVTLRCSPKSGHDTVSWYQQALGQGPQFIFQYYEEEERQRGNFPDRFSGHQFPNYSSELNVNALLLGDSALYLCASSLTVLGYEQYFGPGTRLTVT.

This clone has only one observation. The chain has TRBV4-2 and TRBJ2-3; 9 positions match TRBD2. V shed 4 bases, J shed 4 bases, and the junction held 9 bases outside the gene matches. Germline V gene data show CDR1 as LGHNA and CDR2 as YNFKEQ. CDR3 length equals 16 residues. This CDR3 reads CASSRREGANSDTQYF. CDR3 nucleotides: TGTGCCAGCAGCCGGCGGGAGGGCGCCAATTCAGATACGCAGTATTTT.

This sequence joins TRBV6-1 and TRBJ1-1, with 7 bases aligning to TRBD1. J was trimmed by 0 bases and V by 7 bases; bases with no gene match: 5. Germline V lookup: CDR1 MNHNS, CDR2 SASEGT. The CDR3 length is 14 residues. CDR3 sequence: CASTLGTVNTEAFF. CDR3 nucleotide sequence: TGTGCCAGCACCCTAGGGACAGTGAACACTGAAGCTTTCTTT.

This clone was recorded once. For the CDR3, the DNA is TGTGCCAGTAGCAATAGCGGGGGGAGTGGGGAGACCCAGTACTTC. This gives the protein CASSNSGGSGETQYF. The rearrangement links TRBV19 to TRBJ2-5; 10 nucleotides match TRBD2. V shed 6 bases, J shed 5 bases, and the junction held 9 bases outside the gene matches. Germline V CDR1 and CDR2: LNHDA, SQIVND (reference sequence). CDR3 length: 15 amino acids.

V usage is TRBV9 and J usage is TRBJ2-7; 12 positions agree with TRBD1. The junction had 18 bases not matched to a gene; V was cut back by 3 bases and J by 5 bases. Germline V gives CDR1 SGDLS, CDR2 YYNGEE. This CDR3 is 19 amino acids long. The CDR3 reads CASSDLGLGNRDRGHEQYF. CDR3 nucleotide sequence: TGTGCCAGCAGCGACCTAGGACTAGGCAACCGGGACAGGGGGCACGAGCAGTACTTC.

DNA of the CDR3: TGCGCCAGCAGCGCGGGACAGGGAGACGGACAGCCCCAGCATTTT. As protein: CASSAGQGDGQPQHF. The J gene is TRBJ1-5, the V gene TRBV5-1, with 9 bases lining up with TRBD1. The V segment lost 4 bases and the J segment 7 bases; nucleotides outside the gene matches: 9. The CDR3 is 15 amino acids. Per the germline V gene, CDR1 is SGHRS and CDR2 is YFSETQ.

The genes are TRBV27 and TRBJ2-7; 8 bases fit TRBD2. The CDR3 has 16 residues. CDR1 and CDR2 from the germline V gene are MNHEY and SMNVEV (reference sequence). V gave up 4 bases and J gave up 3 bases; unmatched junction bases: 11. CDR3: CASSSSSGSPYYEQYF. Written as DNA, the CDR3 is TGTGCCAGCAGTTCATCCAGCGGGAGCCCCTACTACGAGCAGTACTTC.

The chain uses TRBV15 and TRBJ2-5; 10 bases agree with TRBD1. The germline V gene has CDR1 LNHNV and CDR2 YYDKDF (reference sequence). Unmatched junction bases numbered 12, after V lost 7 bases and J lost 4 bases. This CDR3 region has 16 residues. In nucleotides, the CDR3 is TGTGCCACCAATAACTACCGGGACAGGGGCGGAGAGACCCAGTACTTC. It translates to CATNNYRDRGGETQYF.

The genes are TRBV6-5 and TRBJ1-4, with D unresolved. Germline V gives CDR1 MNHEY, CDR2 SVGAGI. This CDR3 has 14 residues. V was cut by 6 bases and J by 3 bases, with 11 bases left in between. The CDR3 reads CASSIQYPNEKLFF. The CDR3 DNA reads TGTGCCAGCAGCATACAGTACCCTAATGAAAAACTGTTTTTT.

The chain uses TRBV12-2 and TRBJ2-1; TRBD2, as called in the table, went unchecked against the DNA. TRBV12-2 is a pseudogene locus. This CDR3 is 17 amino acids long. CDR3: CAGGASGLPSSYNEQFF. In DNA form, the CDR3 reads TGTGCCGGGGGGGCTAGCGGGCTACCAAGCTCCTACAATGAGCAGTTCTTC.

The genes are TRBV10-3 and TRBJ2-3; 12 nucleotides agree with TRBD2. The CDR3 sequence is 17 residues long. Germline V gives CDR1 ENHRY, CDR2 SYGVKD. The V and J ends lost 11 bases and 6 bases, in that order; junction bases with no gene match: 18. The CDR3 DNA reads TGTGCCGCGGGGGGAGGTCGGACTAGCGGGACAAGTGATACGCAGTATTTT. Protein product: CAAGGGRTSGTSDTQYF.

The rearrangement uses TRBV29-1 and TRBJ2-5; D not certain. This CDR3 has 11 residues. Germline V gene data show CDR1 as SQVTM and CDR2 as ANQGSEA. V gave up 4 bases and J gave up 5 bases, with 8 bases separating them. CDR3 nucleotides: TGCAGCGTTGGAAGCATGGAGACCCAGTACTTC. Translated, it gives CSVGSMETQYF.

V usage is TRBV7-6 and J usage is TRBJ2-1; 10 bases are shared with TRBD2. V lost 4 bases, J lost 6 bases, and 9 bases stayed unmatched. The CDR3 spans 16 residues. CDR1 and CDR2 (germline): SGHVS, FNYEAQ. Here the CDR3 reads CASSSTLAGVSNEQFF. CDR3 bases: TGTGCCAGCAGCTCCACCCTAGCGGGAGTTAGCAATGAGCAGTTCTTC. The full variable domain, with the rest looked up from reference TRBV7-6 and TRBJ2-1, is GAGVSQSPRYKVTKRGQDVALRCDPISGHVSLYWYRQALGQGPEFLTYFNYEAQQDKSGLPNDRFSAERPEGSISTLTIQRTEQRDSAMYRCASSSTLAGVSNEQFFGPGTRLTVL.

The chain joins TRBV5-6 to TRBJ1-1, with a weak D call TRBD1 (5 bases). The CDR3 is made up of 15 amino acids. Germline-derived CDR1 and CDR2 are SGHDT and YYEEEE. V was trimmed by 4 bases and J by 2 bases, leaving 15 bases between them. CDR3 protein: CASSRAGRGNTEAFF. CDR3 DNA sequence: TGTGCCAGCAGCCGGGCGGGACGGGGCAACACTGAAGCTTTCTTT.

The chain carries TRBV7-2 and TRBJ2-7; 10 nucleotides line up with TRBD1. CDR1 and CDR2 from the germline V gene are SGHTA and FQGNSA. There are 15 residues in the CDR3. V shed 5 bases, J shed 1 base, and the junction held 5 bases outside the gene matches. The CDR3: CASSQGQGGSYEQYF. Here the CDR3 DNA reads TGTGCCAGCAGCCAAGGACAGGGGGGATCCTACGAGCAGTACTTC.

The rearrangement links TRBV9 to TRBJ2-2, with D possibly TRBD1 on 5 matching bases. V gave up 4 bases and J gave up 3 bases, with 19 bases separating them. Germline V gene lookup returns CDR1 SGDLS and CDR2 YYNGEE. The CDR3 extends over 17 amino acids. Here the CDR3 DNA reads TGTGCCAGCAGCCCAACAGACAGTCGGTTGTACACCGGGGAGCTGTTTTTT. This gives the protein CASSPTDSRLYTGELFF.

The gene calls are TRBV4-1 and TRBJ1-2; the D is unclear. Deletions cut 3 bases from V and 4 bases from J, with 15 bases between. From germline, CDR1 is MGHRA and CDR2 YSYEKL. The CDR3 consists of 15 residues. The CDR3 DNA is TGCGCCAGCAGCCAGACCGGGCCCTCTGCCTATGGCTACACCTTC. This gives the protein CASSQTGPSAYGYTF.